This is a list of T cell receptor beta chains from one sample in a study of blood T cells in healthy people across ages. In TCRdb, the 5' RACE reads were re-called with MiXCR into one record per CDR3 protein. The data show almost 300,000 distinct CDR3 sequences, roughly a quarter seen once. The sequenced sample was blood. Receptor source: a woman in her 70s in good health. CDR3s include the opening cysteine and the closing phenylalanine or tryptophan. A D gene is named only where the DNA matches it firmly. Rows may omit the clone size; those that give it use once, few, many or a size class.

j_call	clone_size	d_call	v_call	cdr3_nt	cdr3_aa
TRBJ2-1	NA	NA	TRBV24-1	TGTGCCACCAGTGAAGAGGGTGAGCAGTTCTTC	CATSEEGEQFF
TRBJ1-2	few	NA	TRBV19	TGTGCCAGTAGCTACGCTACAGGATTCAACTATGGCTACACCTTC	CASSYATGFNYGYTF
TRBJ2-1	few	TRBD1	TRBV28	TGTGCCGGCAGTCCCCCCGGGACAGGGGGCTTTGAGCAGTTCTTC	CAGSPPGTGGFEQFF
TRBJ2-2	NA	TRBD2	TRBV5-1	TGCGCCAGCAGCTTGGGGGGGGCTAGCGGGAAGAAGACGACCGGGGAGCTGTTTTTT	CASSLGGASGKKTTGELFF
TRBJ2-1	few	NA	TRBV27	TGTGCCAGCACCGCCGTCGGGACCAATTACAATGAGCAGTTCTTC	CASTAVGTNYNEQFF
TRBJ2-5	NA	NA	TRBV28	TGTGCCAGCAGTTTCGCTGAGGAGACCCAGTACTTC	CASSFAEETQYF
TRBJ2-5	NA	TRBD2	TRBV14	TGTGCCAGCAGCCAAGTAGCGGGAGTCTCTGAGACCCGGTACTTC	CASSQVAGVSETRYF
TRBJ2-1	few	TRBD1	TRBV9	TGTGCCAGCAGCCCTGGGACAGGGGGTACCTACACAAACACCAATGAGCAGTTCTTC	CASSPGTGGTYTNTNEQFF
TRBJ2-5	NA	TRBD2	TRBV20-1	TGCAGTGCGGAGACTAGCGAAGGATCCCAAGAGACCCAGTACTTC	CSAETSEGSQETQYF
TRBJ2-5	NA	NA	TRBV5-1	TGCGCCAGCAGCTTGGCGGGCCTTACCCAAGAGACCCCGTACTTC	CASSLAGLTQETPYF
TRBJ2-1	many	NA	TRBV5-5	TGTGCCAGCAGCTTGGTCCCAGGAGATAACAATGAGCAGTTCTTC	CASSLVPGDNNEQFF
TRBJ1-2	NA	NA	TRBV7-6	TGTGCCAGCAGCGGCCGGGACCAGGGGCCCTATGGCTACGCCTTC	CASSGRDQGPYGYAF
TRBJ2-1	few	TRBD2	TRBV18	TGTGCCAGCTCACCACTCGGACTAGCGGGAGAAGGAGAGCAGTTCTTC	CASSPLGLAGEGEQFF
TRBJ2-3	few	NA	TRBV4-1	TGCGCCAGCAGCCAACCTACGACAAGGGATACGCAGTATTTT	CASSQPTTRDTQYF
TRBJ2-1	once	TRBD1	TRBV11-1	TGTGCCAGCAGCAAAGACGGGACAGGGCTCGATGAGCAGTTCTTC	CASSKDGTGLDEQFF
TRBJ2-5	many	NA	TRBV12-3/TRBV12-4	TGTGCCAGCAGTGTGAAAGAGACCCAGTACTTC	CASSVKETQYF
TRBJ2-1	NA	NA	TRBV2	TGTGCCAGCCACTTCAGCTCCTACAATGAGCAGTTCTTC	CASHFSSYNEQFF
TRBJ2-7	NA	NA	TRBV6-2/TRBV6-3	TGTGCCAACAGTTATCAGACAGTCACCTACGAGCAGTACTTC	CANSYQTVTYEQYF
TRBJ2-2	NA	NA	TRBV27	TGTGCCAGCAGTTTTGGGGGAGCGGGCACCGGGGAGCTGTTTTTT	CASSFGGAGTGELFF
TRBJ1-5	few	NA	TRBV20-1	TGCAGTGCTAGGGGCGGCCAACCTGGCAATCAGCCCCAGCATTTT	CSARGGQPGNQPQHF
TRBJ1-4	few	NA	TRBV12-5	TGTGCTAGTGGCGGGACGGCGGCCAAAAAACTGTTTTTT	CASGGTAAKKLFF
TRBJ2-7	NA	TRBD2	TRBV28	TGTGCCAGCACCCGGGAAGGGAGGGGTACCGACGAGCAGTACTTC	CASTREGRGTDEQYF
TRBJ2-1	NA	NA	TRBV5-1	TGCGCCAGCAGTGTGGGGGGCGGCACCTCCTACAATGAGCAGTTCTTC	CASSVGGGTSYNEQFF
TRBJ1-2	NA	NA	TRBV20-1	TGCAGTGCTAGAGATGGAGGCGGGTCAAACTCATATGGCTACACCTTC	CSARDGGGSNSYGYTF
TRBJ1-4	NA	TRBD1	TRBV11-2	TGTGCCAGCAGCTTATCCGGGACAGATGGAAAACTGTTTTTT	CASSLSGTDGKLFF
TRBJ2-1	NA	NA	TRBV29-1	TGCAGTGGCAAGGCCGAGAATGAGCAGTTCTTC	CSGKAENEQFF
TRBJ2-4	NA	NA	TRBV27	TGTGTCAGCAGTTTGGCTAGGGCAACTCTGGACAACATTCAGTACTTC	CVSSLARATLDNIQYF
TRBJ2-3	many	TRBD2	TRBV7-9	TGTGCCAGCACCAGACTAGCGGGAGAGGCAGATACGCAGTATTTT	CASTRLAGEADTQYF
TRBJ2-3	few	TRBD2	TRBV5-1	TGCGCCAGCAGGGAAGGACTAGCGGGTTCCACAGATACGCAGTATTTT	CASREGLAGSTDTQYF
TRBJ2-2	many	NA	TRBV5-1	TGCGCCAGCAGCTTGGATGGGAACACCGGGGAGCTGTTTTTT	CASSLDGNTGELFF
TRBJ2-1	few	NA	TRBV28	TGTGCCAGCAGTTCCCTCGGGGGCAGAGACTACAATGAGCAGTTCTTC	CASSSLGGRDYNEQFF
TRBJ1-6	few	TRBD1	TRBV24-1	TGTGCCACCAGTGACGGGACAGCAAATTCACCCCTCCACTTT	CATSDGTANSPLHF
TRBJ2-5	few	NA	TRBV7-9	TGTGCCAGCAGCAACCGGGACGTGGCGACCCAGTACTTC	CASSNRDVATQYF
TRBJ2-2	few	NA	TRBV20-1	TGCAGTGCTAGTCTCCAAGGGGGCACCGGGGAGCTGTTTTTT	CSASLQGGTGELFF
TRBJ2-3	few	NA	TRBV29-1	TGCAGCGTTGGACCGGCCCCAGATACGCAGTATTTT	CSVGPAPDTQYF
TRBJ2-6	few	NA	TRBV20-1	TGCAGTGCCGCCCCGTGGTACTCTGGGGCCAACGTCCTGACTTTC	CSAAPWYSGANVLTF
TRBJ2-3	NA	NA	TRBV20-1	TGCAGTGTCGACTCCGGGGGCCCCACAGATACGCAGTATTTT	CSVDSGGPTDTQYF
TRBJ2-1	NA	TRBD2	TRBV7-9	TGTGCCAGCATCACCGGGACTAGCGGTTACAATGAGCAGTTCTTC	CASITGTSGYNEQFF
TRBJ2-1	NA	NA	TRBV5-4	TGTGCCAGCAGCTTTAAAGGGAAGGATCACAATGAGCAGTTCTTC	CASSFKGKDHNEQFF
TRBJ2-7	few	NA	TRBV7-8	TGTGCCAGCAGCTTGATGACTGCCGTCGAGCAGTACTTC	CASSLMTAVEQYF
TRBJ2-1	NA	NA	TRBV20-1	TGCAGTGAGGCGGATTCCCACAATGAGCAGTTCTTC	CSEADSHNEQFF
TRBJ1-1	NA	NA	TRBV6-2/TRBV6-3	TGTGCCAGCAGGGGTGGTACTGGGGGAGCTTTCTTT	CASRGGTGGAFF
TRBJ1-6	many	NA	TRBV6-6	TGTGCCAGCAGTTACCCCGCGGGGCCCTATAATTCACCCCTCCACTTT	CASSYPAGPYNSPLHF
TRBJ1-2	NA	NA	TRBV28	TGTGCCAGCAGCGACAGCGACTATGGCTACACCTTC	CASSDSDYGYTF
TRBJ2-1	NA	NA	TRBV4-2	TGTGCCAGCAGCCAAGAGTCAGCGAAGGTGCAGTTCTTC	CASSQESAKVQFF
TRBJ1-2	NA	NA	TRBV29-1	TGCAGCGTTAGAAAAGGGGGTAACTATGGCTACACCTTC	CSVRKGGNYGYTF